The clone carrying this T cell receptor (beta chain) showed up many times. This sample is drawn from a study of regulatory T cells in long-lasting Graves disease. Time point noted: persistent/refractory GD, antithyroid drugs over 5 years with positive TRAb. From PBMCs, RNA was extracted and then used to make the TCR library. CDR1 and CDR2 (germline): SQVTM, ANQGSEA. With 4 bases removed from V and 2 bases from J, the gap between germline ends came to 11 bases. This CDR3 comprises 13 residues. Combining iRepertoire HTBI primers with Arm-PCR of CDR3 regions, the authors built TCR beta libraries. TCRdb re-called the multiplex PCR reads through MiXCR, storing one row per CDR3 protein. Of roughly 400,000 distinct CDR3 sequences listed, 20% to 25% are singletons.

V gene TRBV29-1 combines with J gene TRBJ2-5; D unclear. The receptor was isolated from a female donor with Graves disease. Sequencing was performed on peripheral blood mononuclear cells (PBMCs), taken when the disease was refractory, from a patient treated with antithyroid drugs. CDR3: CSVVGQHQETQYF. Here the CDR3 DNA reads TGCAGCGTTGTGGGCCAACATCAAGAGACCCAGTACTTC.